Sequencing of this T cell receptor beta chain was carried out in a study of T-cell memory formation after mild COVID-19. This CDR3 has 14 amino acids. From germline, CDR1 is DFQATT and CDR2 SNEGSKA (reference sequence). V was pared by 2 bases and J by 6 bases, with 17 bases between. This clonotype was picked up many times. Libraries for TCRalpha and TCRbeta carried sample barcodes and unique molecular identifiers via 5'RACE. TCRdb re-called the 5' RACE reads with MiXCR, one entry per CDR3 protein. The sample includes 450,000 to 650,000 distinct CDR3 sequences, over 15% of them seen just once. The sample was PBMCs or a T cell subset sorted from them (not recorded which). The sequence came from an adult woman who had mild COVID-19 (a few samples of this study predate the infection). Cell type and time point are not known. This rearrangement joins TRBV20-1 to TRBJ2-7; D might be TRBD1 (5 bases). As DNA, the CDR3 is TGCAGTGCTAGACCGATTACCAGGGATGCCGAGCAGTACTTC. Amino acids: CSARPITRDAEQYF.